Shown below are 14 T cell receptor beta chains from a single sample sequenced in a study of T-cell reconstitution after alpha-beta-depleted transplantation in children. Study-wide results and limits: Among T cells one year after transplant, newly produced cells accounted for most counts and diversity.

No antigen has been identified for these receptors. Researchers prepared the TCRbeta library using unique molecular identifiers, the study reports. TCRdb reprocessed the PCR reads with MiXCR, giving one entry per CDR3 protein. The repertoire includes around 300,000 distinct CDR3 sequences, about 7.3% of them detected once, and over 7.5% sits in the top ten. This sample comprised peripheral blood, obtained 360 days after TCRalphabeta/CD19-depleted stem cell transplant. These receptors were collected from a female patient aged 2-15 years who had a stem cell transplant for Fanconi anemia, so the T cells may come from the graft donor.

This chain joins TRBV11-2 and TRBJ2-1; 9 bases align to TRBD2. CDR1 is SGHAT and CDR2 is FQNNGV in the germline V gene. This CDR3 has 17 amino acids. The J segment lost 0 bases and the V segment lost 5 bases, leaving 8 bases of the junction unmatched. The CDR3 sequence: CASSKRGVKSSYNEQFF. CDR3 coding DNA: TGTGCCAGCAGCAAGCGGGGGGTAAAGAGCTCCTACAATGAGCAGTTCTTC.

Here the CDR3 reads CSVKRGQPQHF. CDR3 DNA: TGCAGTGTTAAAAGAGGGCAGCCCCAGCATTTT. The V and J genes are TRBV20-1 and TRBJ1-5; D gene uncertain. The CDR3 is 11 amino acids. Trimming removed 7 bases from V and 7 bases from J, with 11 bases in between. Looked up from germline, CDR1 is DFQATT and CDR2 is SNEGSKA (reference sequence).

This clonotype showed up many times. J is TRBJ2-7 and V is TRBV6-6, with TRBD1 identical over 8 bases. V lost 6 bases and J lost 4; bases outside the gene matches: 8. Germline V gives CDR1 MNHNY, CDR2 SVGAGI (reference sequence). CDR3 length equals 14 residues. The CDR3 sequence is CASSPDRGIYEQYF. The DNA of the CDR3 is TGTGCCAGCAGCCCCGACAGGGGCATTTACGAGCAGTACTTC.

This clonotype was recorded many times. CDR3: CASSQPPGRGEAFF. DNA of the CDR3: TGTGCCAGCAGCCAACCGCCCGGTAGGGGGGAAGCTTTCTTT. This chain connects TRBV3-1 to TRBJ1-1, with a tentative D call TRBD1 (6 bases). V lost 2 bases, J lost 8 bases, and 15 bases lay in between. The germline CDR1 and CDR2 sequences are LGHDT and YNNKEL (reference sequence). This CDR3 spans 14 amino acids. Based on the CDR3 plus reference TRBV3-1 and TRBJ1-1, the full variable domain is DTAVSQTPKYLVTQMGNDKSIKCEQNLGHDTMYWYKQDSKKFLKIMFSYNNKELIINETVPNRFSPKSPDKAHLNLHINSLELGDSAVYFCASSQPPGRGEAFFGQGTRLTVV.

The chain combines TRBV20-1 with TRBJ2-1; D might be TRBD2 (6 bases). The CDR3 has 14 residues. Germline loops: CDR1 DFQATT, CDR2 SNEGSKA (reference sequence). With 1 base removed from V and 5 bases from J, the gap between germline ends came to 12 bases. Here the CDR3 DNA reads TGCAGTGCTAGAGCCCCGGGACTTGACAATGAGCAGTTCTTC. Amino acid sequence: CSARAPGLDNEQFF.

To note about this clonotype: A much larger clone is a single base away; this may be a read error. The chain combines TRBV20-1 with TRBJ2-2; 8 nucleotides line up with TRBD2. This CDR3 spans 17 amino acids. Germline CDR1 and CDR2: DFQATT and SNEGSKA (reference sequence). CDR3 protein: CCASFPKTGGPAGELFF. CDR3 in DNA: TGCTGTGCTAGCTTCCCAAAAACGGGAGGGCCTGCCGGGGAGCTGTTTTTT.

The chain uses TRBV4-2 and TRBJ2-1; no definite D call. The germline V gene has CDR1 LGHNA and CDR2 YNFKEQ. V lost 0 bases and J 8 bases, leaving 14 bases between the germline ends. This CDR3 has 15 residues. In nucleotides, the CDR3 is TGTGCCAGCAGCCAAGAAGACATCCCCGGCGATGAGCAGTTCTTC. Protein: CASSQEDIPGDEQFF.

This clonotype was seen at least ten times. The chain joins TRBV20-1 to TRBJ2-7; D not resolved. CDR3 size: 16 residues. V lost 1 base and J 0 bases, leaving 16 bases between the germline ends. From germline, CDR1 is DFQATT and CDR2 SNEGSKA (reference sequence). CDR3 in DNA: TGCAGTGCTAGAGGCCGGATTAGACTCGACTCCTACGAGCAGTACTTC. Translating gives CSARGRIRLDSYEQYF.

This clonotype came up many times. This rearrangement joins TRBV12-3 or TRBV12-4 to TRBJ1-3; D unclear. The CDR3 runs 14 residues. Deletions cut 6 bases from V and 1 base from J, with 10 bases between. The chain's CDR3 is CASSPGVSGNTIYF. In DNA, the CDR3 is TGTGCCAGCAGCCCAGGAGTATCTGGAAACACCATATATTTT.

This clonotype showed up many times. V gene TRBV7-9 combines with J gene TRBJ1-1, with D unresolved. Between the trimmed V and J ends, which lost 6 bases and 2 bases, there was a span of 10 bases. CDR1 is SEHNR and CDR2 is FQNEAQ in the germline V gene (reference sequence). There are 13 residues in the CDR3. CDR3: CASSSPPNTEAFF. DNA of the CDR3: TGTGCCAGCAGTTCTCCACCAAACACTGAAGCTTTCTTT.

This clonotype was counted many times. This rearrangement joins TRBV7-2 to TRBJ2-3; 9 nucleotides match TRBD2. The ends lost 8 bases at V and 6 bases at J; junction bases unmatched: 9. CDR3 length equals 14 residues. From germline, CDR1 is SGHTA and CDR2 FQGNSA. The DNA of the CDR3 is TGTGCCAGCGGTGTAGCGGGAGTATCCGATACGCAGTATTTT. It specifies CASGVAGVSDTQYF.

Many counts were recorded for this clonotype. This chain links TRBV20-1 with TRBJ1-2; 7 bases are shared with TRBD1. The germline V gene encodes CDR1 DFQATT and CDR2 SNEGSKA (reference sequence). The CDR3 consists of 12 residues. The J segment lost 2 bases and the V segment lost 6 bases, leaving 3 bases of the junction unmatched. This chain's CDR3 is CSARDSNYGYTF. The CDR3 DNA is TGCAGTGCCCGGGACAGCAACTATGGCTACACCTTC.

This clonotype was observed many times. CDR3 amino acids: CASNPSGSEGYTF. Here the CDR3 DNA reads TGTGCCAGCAATCCGTCAGGGTCAGAAGGCTACACCTTC. The chain carries TRBV6-1 and TRBJ1-2; possible D gene TRBD1, 5 bases. Germline values: CDR1 MNHNS, CDR2 SASEGT. Trimming shortened V by 7 bases and J by 8 bases, and 17 bases separated the two germline ends. The CDR3 contains 13 residues.

The rearrangement links TRBV12-3 or TRBV12-4 to TRBJ2-1, with TRBD2 as a possible D gene (7 bases). This CDR3 region has 14 residues. V gave up 1 base and J gave up 9 bases, with 13 bases separating them. CDR3 in DNA: TGTGCCAGCAGTTTAGGGGGGGGGCCGGGTGAGCAGTTCTTC. This codes for CASSLGGGPGEQFF.